Each of the 2 T cell receptor beta chains below was sequenced from the same sample in a study of PD-1 blockade in classical Hodgkin lymphoma. Described time point: cycle 4 day 1 (C4D1), after 6 weeks of nivolumab. Every single patient, without exception, relapsed after autologous stem cell transplantation, and brentuximab vedotin exposure varied. Using immunoSEQ multiplex PCR, the repertoire was profiled, and TCRdb retains in-frame clones only, with some absent. The sample contains roughly 42,000 clones, around 69% of which appear only once. The material was peripheral blood mononuclear cells (PBMCs), obtained before the fourth cycle of nivolumab. The receptors were gathered from a human donor with classical Hodgkin lymphoma.

This chain uses TRBV27 with TRBJ2-1; the D is unclear. Trimming shortened V by 6 bases and J by 0 bases, and 9 bases separated the two germline ends. This CDR3 contains 14 residues. Germline CDR1 is MNHEY and CDR2 is SMNVEV (reference sequence). The CDR3 reads CASRSADSYNEQFF. The CDR3 bases are TGTGCCAGCAGGTCGGCGGACTCCTACAATGAGCAGTTCTTC.

The chain joins TRBV5-1 to TRBJ2-7, with TRBD1 matching 7 bases. The CDR3 covers 13 residues. Per germline, CDR1 SGHRS and CDR2 YFSETQ. The J segment lost 3 bases and the V segment lost 3 bases, leaving 3 bases of the junction unmatched. The CDR3 sequence: CASSWDSFYEQYF. CDR3 bases: TGCGCCAGCAGCTGGGACAGTTTCTACGAGCAGTACTTC.